The clone carrying this T cell receptor beta chain was detected only a few times. This CDR3 has 12 residues. Trimming shortened V by 2 bases and J by 7 bases, and 6 bases separated the two germline ends. Germline V CDR1 and CDR2: LNHNV, YYDKDF (reference sequence). TCRdb ran MiXCR on the PCR reads and lists one entry per CDR3 protein. The data show some 97,000 distinct CDR3 sequences, under 40% seen once. This sample is drawn from a study of molecular identifiers for immune sequencing clone quantification. Sequenced input: naive CD8+ T cells from blood, with Jurkat cell RNA spiked in. The subset denotes: FACS-sorted CD8+CD4-CCR7+CD45RA+ naive T cells. The rearrangement uses TRBV15 and TRBJ2-1; tentatively, D is TRBD1 (6 bases). This sequence originates from a human donor in good health. Some libraries in this study had Jurkat cell RNA spiked in. This CDR3 is CATSRQGNEQFF. As DNA, the CDR3 is TGTGCCACCAGCAGACAGGGGAATGAGCAGTTCTTC.